These T cell receptor beta chains were read from a single sample in a study of PD-1 blockade in classical Hodgkin lymphoma. TCRdb keeps only in-frame clones here, not all; method: immunoSEQ multiplex PCR. Found here are around 3,900 clones, around 81% of them singletons; the top ten hold about 5.7%. Sequencing was performed on CD4+ T cells from blood, taken at baseline. The origin of the receptors is a human donor with classical Hodgkin lymphoma. CDR3s include the opening cysteine and the closing phenylalanine or tryptophan. The order of the fields is D gene, V gene, clone size, J gene, CDR3 protein, CDR3 DNA. D genes are given only for firm matches. A clone size is listed for some rows: how often the clone was seen (once, few, many), or a class if it is expanded.

D: -; V: TRBV9; size: -; J: TRBJ2-5; CDR3: CASSAQGRLQETQYF; DNA: TGTGCCAGCAGCGCCCAGGGGCGCCTGCAAGAGACCCAGTACTTC
D: -; V: TRBV5-5; size: -; J: TRBJ1-2; CDR3: CASSPGGEVGGYTF; DNA: TGTGCCAGCAGCCCGGGGGGGGAGGTTGGCGGCTACACCTTC
D: -; V: TRBV5-6; size: -; J: TRBJ1-5; CDR3: CASSLSSAGLYNQPQHF; DNA: TGTGCCAGCAGCTTGAGTAGCGCTGGACTGTACAATCAGCCCCAGCATTTT
D: -; V: TRBV2; size: -; J: TRBJ2-3; CDR3: CASSEGVVRTDTQYF; DNA: TGTGCCAGCAGTGAAGGGGTAGTGCGCACAGATACGCAGTATTTT
D: TRBD1; V: TRBV19; size: -; J: TRBJ1-5; CDR3: CASSPIPGQANNQPQHF; DNA: TGTGCCAGTAGTCCAATTCCGGGACAGGCTAACAATCAGCCCCAGCATTTT
D: TRBD1; V: TRBV19; size: -; J: TRBJ2-1; CDR3: CASRTGVNEQFF; DNA: TGTGCCAGTAGGACAGGGGTCAATGAGCAGTTCTTC
D: TRBD1; V: TRBV19; size: -; J: TRBJ2-2; CDR3: CASSRSGGVTGELFF; DNA: TGTGCCAGTAGCCGCTCAGGGGGAGTCACCGGGGAGCTGTTTTTT
D: TRBD1; V: TRBV7-2; size: -; J: TRBJ1-1; CDR3: CASSGRTGDEAFF; DNA: TGTGCCAGCAGCGGACGGACAGGGGATGAAGCTTTCTTT
D: -; V: TRBV5-4; size: -; J: TRBJ1-4; CDR3: CASSLNPLGEKLFF; DNA: TGTGCCAGCAGCTTGAACCCACTTGGTGAAAAACTGTTTTTT
D: -; V: TRBV6-5; size: -; J: TRBJ1-5; CDR3: CASRSYSNQPQHF; DNA: TGTGCCAGCCGGAGTTATAGCAATCAGCCCCAGCATTTT
D: -; V: TRBV7-3; size: -; J: TRBJ1-1; CDR3: CASSLSTALRDTEAFF; DNA: TGTGCCAGCAGCTTAAGCACCGCCTTAAGGGACACTGAAGCTTTCTTT
D: -; V: TRBV7-8; size: -; J: TRBJ2-5; CDR3: CASSLEWGKGQTQYF; DNA: TGTGCCAGCAGCTTAGAGTGGGGCAAGGGTCAGACCCAGTACTTC
D: -; V: TRBV29-1; size: -; J: TRBJ1-4; CDR3: CSVVAPTEKLFF; DNA: TGCAGCGTGGTGGCTCCGACTGAAAAACTGTTTTTT
D: -; V: TRBV29-1; size: -; J: TRBJ1-5; CDR3: CSVSQADDYSNQPQHF; DNA: TGCAGCGTGTCCCAAGCAGATGACTATAGCAATCAGCCCCAGCATTTT
D: -; V: TRBV7-1; size: once; J: TRBJ1-1; CDR3: CASSLEPNTEAFF; DNA: TGTGCCAGCAGCTTAGAACCAAACACTGAAGCTTTCTTT
D: -; V: TRBV28; size: -; J: TRBJ1-6; CDR3: CASSLGRRLGSYNSPLHF; DNA: TGTGCCAGCAGTTTAGGCCGAAGACTAGGCTCCTATAATTCACCCCTCCACTTT
D: -; V: TRBV7-2; size: few; J: TRBJ1-1; CDR3: CASSRRADTEAFF; DNA: TGTGCCAGCAGCCGCCGGGCGGACACTGAAGCTTTCTTT
D: TRBD2; V: TRBV7-6; size: once; J: TRBJ2-5; CDR3: CASSSSGETQYF; DNA: TGTGCCAGCAGTTCTAGCGGGGAGACCCAGTACTTC
D: -; V: TRBV11-2; size: -; J: TRBJ1-6; CDR3: CASSLRNSPLHF; DNA: TGTGCCAGCAGCTTACGTAATTCACCCCTCCACTTT
D: TRBD1; V: TRBV2; size: -; J: TRBJ2-6; CDR3: CASRQGQGRSGANVLTF; DNA: TGTGCCAGCAGGCAGGGACAGGGAAGGTCTGGGGCCAACGTCCTGACTTTC
D: TRBD1; V: TRBV27; size: -; J: TRBJ1-1; CDR3: CASNLPRGLTEAFF; DNA: TGTGCCAGTAATCTCCCCAGGGGGCTAACTGAAGCTTTCTTT
D: -; V: TRBV7-2; size: -; J: TRBJ2-2; CDR3: CASSRGQPGELFF; DNA: TGTGCCAGCAGCCGCGGACAGCCCGGGGAGCTGTTTTTT